Shown below are 16 T cell receptor beta chains from a single sample sequenced in a study of blood T cell repertoires in COVID-19. TCRdb's copy holds only in-frame clones and misses some; the assay was immunoSEQ multiplex PCR. The data show tens of thousands of clones, 88% seen once. Source material: peripheral blood. Receptor source: a woman between 65 and 79 years old with acute or convalescent COVID-19.

The rearrangement joins TRBV6-5 to TRBJ1-2; 8 bases are shared with TRBD1. CDR3 size: 14 residues. The germline V gene encodes CDR1 MNHEY and CDR2 SVGAGI. V lost 5 bases to trimming and J lost 0 bases; unmatched junction nucleotides: 2. CDR3 in DNA: TGTGCCAGCAGTCTGGACAGGGCTAACTATGGCTACACCTTC. Translating it yields CASSLDRANYGYTF.

The V and J genes are TRBV6-5 and TRBJ1-4, with TRBD1 matching 9 bases. V was clipped by 4 bases and J by 7 bases; unmatched bases: 4. Germline-derived CDR1 and CDR2 are MNHEY and SVGAGI. The length of the CDR3 is 14 residues. CDR3 loop: CASSWGQGGEKLFF. CDR3 DNA: TGTGCCAGCAGTTGGGGACAGGGCGGTGAAAAACTGTTTTTT.

This clone was observed once. This chain joins TRBV7-9 and TRBJ1-1, with unresolved D. Trimming shortened V by 0 bases and J by 5 bases, and 7 bases separated the two germline ends. The CDR3 extends over 13 amino acids. The V gene's germline CDR1 is SEHNR and CDR2 FQNEAQ (reference sequence). CDR3 nucleotide sequence: TGTGCCAGCAGCTTAGCGACACGAACTGAAGCTTTCTTT. Protein sequence: CASSLATRTEAFF.

This rearrangement joins TRBV24-1 to TRBJ1-3; no reliable D call. Trimming took off 6 bases at V and 2 bases at J, with 4 bases between the two ends. From germline, CDR1 is KGHDR and CDR2 SFDVKD. The length of the CDR3 is 12 residues. CDR3 sequence: CATSSAGNTIYF. In nucleotides, the CDR3 is TGTGCCACCAGTTCAGCTGGAAACACCATATATTTT.

The chain carries TRBV10-2 and TRBJ1-6, with D perhaps matching TRBD1 (6 bases). Deletions cut 2 bases from V and 10 bases from J, with 9 bases between. From germline, CDR1 is WSHSY and CDR2 SAAADI. This CDR3 has 13 amino acids. The chain's CDR3 is CASSEDRGSPLHF. The CDR3, as DNA: TGCGCCAGCAGTGAGGATAGGGGGTCACCCCTCCACTTT.

This clone has only one observation. The V and J genes are TRBV28 and TRBJ2-6; D not resolved. Trimming took off 7 bases at V and 0 bases at J, with 10 bases between the two ends. This CDR3 contains 15 residues. Per germline, CDR1 MDHEN and CDR2 SYDVKM. CDR3 sequence: CASNRKLSGANVLTF. CDR3 in DNA: TGTGCCAGCAATCGAAAGCTCTCTGGGGCCAACGTCCTGACTTTC.

This clone was recorded only once. This chain connects TRBV5-1 to TRBJ1-2; 7 bases line up with TRBD1. This CDR3 region has 14 residues. The germline CDR1 and CDR2 sequences are SGHRS and YFSETQ. V was pared by 5 bases and J by 0 bases, with 4 bases of the junction left unmatched. The CDR3 DNA follows: TGCGCCAGCAGACAAGGGACAGCTAACTATGGCTACACCTTC. Protein sequence: CASRQGTANYGYTF.

The V and J genes are TRBV5-4 and TRBJ2-5, with TRBD1 matching 7 bases. Germline CDR1 and CDR2: SGHNT and YYREEE (reference sequence). The V segment lost 3 bases and the J segment 5 bases; nucleotides outside the gene matches: 4. CDR3 size: 13 residues. The CDR3 DNA reads as TGTGCCAGCAGCTCCGGGACAGATGAGACCCAGTACTTC. Its translation: CASSSGTDETQYF. The full variable domain, in which reference TRBV5-4 and TRBJ2-5 provide the parts outside the CDR3, is ETGVTQSPTHLIKTRGQQVTLRCSSQSGHNTVSWYQQALGQGPQFIFQYYREEENGRGNFPPRFSGLQFPNYSSELNVNALELDDSALYLCASSSGTDETQYFGPGTRLLVL.

The genes are TRBV12-3 or TRBV12-4 and TRBJ2-7; perhaps TRBD2 as D (5 bases). The CDR3 contains 12 residues. The V end was cut by 5 bases, the J end by 5 bases, with 10 bases between. The CDR3 is CASSGRFDEQYF. The DNA of the CDR3 is TGTGCCAGCAGTGGGAGATTCGACGAGCAGTACTTC.

The rearrangement joins TRBV28 to TRBJ1-5, with TRBD1 matching 7 bases. CDR1 and CDR2 from the germline V gene are MDHEN and SYDVKM. The CDR3 sequence is 15 residues long. The ends lost 3 bases at V and 5 bases at J; junction bases unmatched: 7. The CDR3 sequence is CASSLGRQGYQPQHF. The CDR3 region has the DNA TGTGCCAGCAGTTTGGGTAGACAGGGTTATCAGCCCCAGCATTTT.

V and J are TRBV7-8 and TRBJ2-3; 7 nucleotides match TRBD2. CDR1 and CDR2 from the germline V gene are SGHVS and FQNEAQ. This CDR3 spans 14 amino acids. The junction had 4 bases not matched to a gene; V was cut back by 5 bases and J by 2 bases. In DNA form, the CDR3 reads TGTGCCAGCAGCCCGGGGGGAGCCACAGATACGCAGTATTTT. Translation: CASSPGGATDTQYF.

The chain uses TRBV28 and TRBJ2-3, with 8 nucleotides matching TRBD1. The V gene end was trimmed by 4 bases and the J gene end by 7 bases; junction bases not matched to a gene: 16. From germline, CDR1 is MDHEN and CDR2 SYDVKM. This CDR3 is 17 amino acids long. CDR3 bases: TGTGCCAGCAGTTCCCCACAGACAGGGGCCACCATTTATACGCAGTATTTT. Translating gives CASSSPQTGATIYTQYF.

The genes are TRBV5-6 and TRBJ1-2; TRBD1 matches at 12 bases. In germline, CDR1 is SGHDT, CDR2 YYEEEE. The CDR3 sequence is 17 residues long. J gave up 4 bases and V 2 bases, and 9 bases lay outside the gene matches. The CDR3 sequence: CASSFMGQGAFIYGYTF. As DNA, the CDR3 is TGTGCCAGCAGCTTCATGGGACAGGGGGCGTTTATCTATGGCTACACCTTC.

This chain connects TRBV18 to TRBJ2-7; 8 positions agree with TRBD1. Germline assignment: CDR1 KGHSH and CDR2 LQKENI. The trim removed 5 bases at V and 10 bases at J, leaving 10 bases unmatched. This CDR3 is built from 13 residues. The CDR3 protein is CASSIDRGSPQYF. The CDR3, as DNA: TGTGCCAGCTCAATCGACAGGGGTTCCCCCCAGTACTTC.

The chain employs TRBV24-1 and TRBJ2-5; TRBD1 matches at 7 bases. Trimming removed 4 bases from V and 4 bases from J; junction bases left unmatched: 8. The germline gives CDR1 KGHDR, CDR2 SFDVKD. The CDR3 has 15 residues. CDR3 sequence (DNA): TGTGCCACCAGTGACCCTGGACAGGCCGGAGAGACCCAGTACTTC. It encodes CATSDPGQAGETQYF.

J is TRBJ1-2 and V is TRBV5-4; 8 nucleotides agree with TRBD1. This CDR3 is built from 12 residues. Germline CDR1 is SGHNT and CDR2 is YYREEE (reference sequence). V trimming: 5 bases; J trimming: 6 bases; junction bases outside the gene matches: 3. The CDR3 DNA is TGTGCCAGCAGGGACAGGGTTGATGGCTACACCTTC. This translates into CASRDRVDGYTF.